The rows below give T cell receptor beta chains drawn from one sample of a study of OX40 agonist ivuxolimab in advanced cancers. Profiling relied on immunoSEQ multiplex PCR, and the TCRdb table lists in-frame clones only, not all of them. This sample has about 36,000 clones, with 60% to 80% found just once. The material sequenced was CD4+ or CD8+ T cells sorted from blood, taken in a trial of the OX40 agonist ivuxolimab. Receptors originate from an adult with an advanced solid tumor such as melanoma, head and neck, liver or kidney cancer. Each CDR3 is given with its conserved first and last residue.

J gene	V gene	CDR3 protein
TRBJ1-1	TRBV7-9	CASSLTKGQPTDTEAFF
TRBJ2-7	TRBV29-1	CSVEWGDEQYF
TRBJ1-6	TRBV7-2	CASSLGFTGVYSPLHF
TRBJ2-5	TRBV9	CASSAYGTSGYQETQYF
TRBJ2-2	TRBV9	CASSPRTVNGELFF
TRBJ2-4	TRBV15	CATSRIDGVLAKNIQYF
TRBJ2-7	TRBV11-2	CASSFETGDSYEQYF
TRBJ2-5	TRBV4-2	CASSQIEDDQYF
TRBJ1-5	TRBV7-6	CASSPYGQGAGNQPQHF
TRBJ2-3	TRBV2	CASKDSSTDTQYF